Detailed here is one T cell receptor beta chain. Its antigen remains unknown. The sample is drawn from a study of cytomegalovirus exposure and HLA in healthy donors. The PCR had 60 Vbeta and 13 Jbeta primers. The repertoire was sequenced with immunoSEQ multiplex PCR; TCRdb's copy has only in-frame clones and lacks some. The table includes 100,000 to 150,000 clones, 77% detected once. The germline V gene encodes CDR1 LGHNT and CDR2 FRNRAP. Trimming removed 3 bases at V and 4 bases at J, with 5 bases between. This CDR3 has 12 residues. Findings of the study overall: Later analysis suggested links between common viral pathogens and several top significant clusters.

Input material: PBMCs. The clonotype was recovered from a human donor in good health. The chain combines TRBV12-5 with TRBJ2-3; D gene uncertain. The CDR3 bases are TGTGCTAGTGGTTTTGGAGCAGATACGCAGTATTTT. It specifies CASGFGADTQYF.